The T cell receptor beta chain described here comes from a study of cytomegalovirus exposure and HLA in healthy donors (dated by TCRdb to the late 2010s). Regarding the complete study: According to an earlier analysis of 587 of the donors, roughly 180 million T cells yielded 90 million to 130 million unique TCR beta sequences and 276 Gb of sequence data. An earlier analysis of around 540 of the donors applied high-throughput TCR beta sequencing to assess whether each TCR beta V gene segment acted as functional or pseudogenic. A separate validation cohort of over 95 different subjects was used in addition to the roughly 720-subject first cohort. A handful of DR-DQ haplotypes were handled as single units for association and clustering because linkage in the cohort was strong. Class I and class II HLA loci were covered by the typing at four-digit resolution. A later analysis re-examined previously published TCR beta repertoires from more than 650 donors and added high-resolution HLA genotyping to investigate patterns of TCR occurrence. Of the roughly 410 genotyped donors, 70% to 90% were placed in the genetic ancestry cluster associated with self-reported Caucasian donors. All discovery cohort repertoires had been generated on a single sequencing platform. The T cell repertoires of under 750 subjects were profiled by immunosequencing and related to cytomegalovirus serostatus. In the later analysis, no new phenotypic data were used to find candidate immune exposures; instead, reliance was placed on TCR beta sequences and their occurrence across donors. The number of donors typed differed by locus, with 629-630 for A, B, C, DRB1 and DQB1, 522 for DQA1, 600 to 610 for DPA1, and approximately 470 for DPB1. In a later genetic analysis, genome-wide SNP genotypes for about 65% of the roughly 670 donors were used, and that subset was treated as a discovery cohort. To predict cytomegalovirus infection status, the study brought together high-throughput TCR immunosequencing, statistical association of individual TCRs with disease status, and machine learning. Donor age, sex, ethnicity and CMV serostatus were compiled alongside the repertoire data. The aim of the study was to test whether cataloging public T cell receptors could identify signatures of past pathogen exposure. Roughly 300 gigabases of sequencing data and roughly 80 million unique TCR sequences made up an early release that covered several hundred HLA-typed donors. Across around 400 genotyped donors of the cohort, an average of 235,054 unique TCR beta nucleotide sequences per donor were sequenced, and roughly a sixth of those sequences were non-productive.

The research as a whole found: The classifier was reported to diagnose cytomegalovirus status with high specificity and sensitivity in both the original and validation cohorts. According to a later analysis, most CMV-associated TCR beta chains appeared to be HLA-restricted, and the HLA associations seemed to be driven largely by CMV exposure. This cohort had only TCR beta chains sequenced, and the lack of alpha or paired-chain data limited which features could be detected. Approximately 16 rarely observed V segments, including chromosome 9 orphons, were excluded from the earlier analysis of several hundred of the donors because counts were too low. A few of the identified cytomegalovirus-associated TCR beta chains were confirmed in vitro to be specific for cytomegalovirus antigens. According to the authors, the approach could potentially be generalized to other disease states and immunological phenotypes. Linkage disequilibrium might explain the correlated functional status among segregating V segments, but an unknown experimental factor could not be ruled out. Because the 87-base-pair reads could not distinguish some IMGT-functional V segments, including TRBV6-2 and TRBV6-3, those segments were excluded. A cluster of highly shared sequence variants was judged likely to be a technical artifact of the sequencing pipeline. An earlier analysis of approximately 500 of the donors showed that most TCR beta V segments appeared in productive rearrangements either about 90% or about 30% of the time, which broadly matched IMGT annotations. At a false discovery rate of 0.05, a later analysis linked about 17,000 TCR beta sequences to specific HLA alleles. The study gave a list of roughly 150 TCR beta chains associated with cytomegalovirus. Compared with the roughly 720-donor mean, donors in an Asian-associated ancestry cluster had fewer N-insertions in productive TCRs, according to a later genetic analysis. Across donors, most TCR sequences were observed very rarely, whereas some public TCRs were present in many individuals. A later genetic analysis associated a missense DCLRE1C variant with V-gene and J-gene trimming of TCR beta chains, and an independent cohort replicated the association. HLA typing was unavailable for some donors at each locus, so association tests used only the typed subset. A later analysis found that HLA-associated TCR beta chains were more clonally expanded and had lower generation probabilities than equally common non-associated chains. A later analysis reported that several top co-occurrence clusters appeared linked to parvovirus B19, influenza, CMV and Epstein-Barr virus. Strong co-occurrence of HLA alleles, especially DR and DQ, made assigning TCR associations to individual alleles difficult. For the cohort, immune exposure information was limited to CMV serostatus. Presence/absence analyses assumed roughly uniform sequencing depth across donors, an assumption that may not hold. A further reported finding was that TCR beta sequences accurately predicted the HLA-A and HLA-B alleles for most subjects in the first cohort. According to a later analysis, TCR association rates differed among HLA loci, with DRB1 alleles showing the most associated TCRs and HLA-C alleles showing the fewest.

Worth noting for this clone: Its antigen has not been determined. No base-level quality is on record; no much larger clone is a single base apart.

The cohort was made up of about 610 healthy bone marrow donors. All cohort members were sampled while nominally healthy, although unrecorded immune exposures were likely present. The donor tested CMV seronegative, placing the donor among the roughly 350 seronegative members of the cohort. A peripheral blood sample was provided by each donor, and peripheral blood mononuclear cells were used for TCR beta sequencing. The Qiagen DNeasy Blood Extraction Kit was used to extract genomic DNA from the blood cell samples. Libraries came from the immunoSEQ multiplex PCR assay. A mixture of 60 forward primers for TCR Vbeta segments and 13 reverse primers for TCR Jbeta segments was used in the multiplex PCR. The CDR3 region of rearranged TCR beta genes was amplified from genomic DNA by a multiplex PCR assay. Amplified TCR beta libraries were sequenced as 87-base-pair reads on the Illumina HiSeq System. Processing in the source paper ran as follows. A later analysis counted approximately 76 million unique TCR beta chains across the 600 to 850 repertoires, and roughly 11 million of these chains were shared by at least two donors. A nearest-neighbor algorithm error-corrected the raw reads and collapsed the reads into unique sequences, merging closely related sequences to remove PCR and sequencing errors. To assign V, D and J gene segments, CDR3 sequences were aligned to IMGT reference sequences. Each retained sequence needed at least a six-nucleotide match to both a V gene segment and a J gene segment. Rearrangements were classified as productive when the CDR3 lacked stop codons and remained in frame with V and J, and all other rearrangements were classified as non-productive. Following IMGT convention, CDR3 was defined as the stretch from the second conserved V-encoded cysteine up to the conserved J-encoded phenylalanine. In an earlier analysis of more than 550 of the donors, sequences lacking an unambiguous match to a single V gene segment were excluded. In an earlier analysis of more than 500 of the donors, a V segment was called functional when productive rearrangements were above 56.7%, and segregating when the standard deviation between donors exceeded 5%. To diagnose cytomegalovirus status from the catalog of TCR beta chain sequences, a statistical classification framework was built. A later analysis assigned V and J genes by comparing TCR nucleotide sequences with IMGT/GENE-DB human TR gene sequences. Using the TCRdist pipeline, a later analysis assigned CDR3 sequences along with most-parsimonious VDJ recombination scenarios. In a later analysis, each TCR beta chain was defined by its CDR3 amino acid sequence together with its V-gene family, and reads lacking a unique V-gene family were excluded. A later analysis removed 592 highly shared, low-generation-probability nucleotide sequences to deal with suspected cross-contamination and a sequencing artifact. In a later analysis, a clonal expansion index for each public chain was calculated from normalized within-repertoire ranks of inferred template counts. Generation probabilities in a later analysis came from a VDJ recombination model fitted to out-of-frame rearrangements, and those results were checked against IGoR. A later analysis scored TCR-TCR, TCR-HLA and TCR-CMV co-occurrence with hypergeometric tests, applying a repertoire-size bias correction to TCR pairs. In a later analysis, false discovery rates were estimated by permuting HLA or CMV assignments 20 times. In a later analysis, co-occurring TCRs were grouped with DBSCAN, and TCRdist sequence similarity was added when clustering was performed within HLA-allele-positive subsets. Co-occurrence clustering excluded repertoires with fewer than 30,000 or more than 120,000 public chains, plus five with anomalous nucleotide sharing. TCRdb took this table from immuneACCESS and kept in-frame rearrangements with V and J called. Such tables lack part of the clones; where checked against another copy, unresolved V genes explain under half of the gap, and the rest is unexplained. The V and J calls and clone size were taken over from that table, and D and trimming were inferred from the DNA. This sample comprises hundreds of thousands of clones, around four fifths of them detected only once. Roughly 0.71% of the sample goes to the ten largest clones.

The germline V end is reduced by 3 bases and the J end by 5 bases; junction bases left unmatched: 9. Including cysteine and phenylalanine, the CDR3 has 15 amino acids. Of all the DNA, just the CDR3 is kept, 45 bases in frame from base 1. The germline V gene gives CDR1 as SGDLS and CDR2 as YYNGEE. The TCR comes from a boy aged 2 to 9 in good health and CMV-seronegative. The V and J segments used are TRBV9 and TRBJ1-2, with 8 bases matching TRBD1. Specimen: PBMCs. The CDR3 has the sequence CASSERDRMSYGYTF. The nucleotides are TGTGCCAGCAGCGAGCGGGACAGGATGAGTTATGGCTACACCTTC.